These T cell receptor beta chains were read from a single sample in a study of blood T cell repertoires in COVID-19. TCRdb keeps only in-frame clones here, not all; method: immunoSEQ multiplex PCR. The sample includes 350,000 to 550,000 clones, around nine tenths of them seen just once. Sample: peripheral blood. The receptors come from a woman in her twenties or thirties with acute or convalescent COVID-19. Both conserved end residues are part of each CDR3. The D gene is left open where the match is weak. Not every row has a clone size; where given, it reads once, few, many or a size class.

j_call d_call clone_size v_call cdr3_nt cdr3_aa
TRBJ2-7 . few TRBV5-4 TGTGCCAGCAGCCGGCGGGACCGGATCTACGAGCAGTACTTC CASSRRDRIYEQYF
TRBJ2-1 . . TRBV9 TGTGCCAGCAGCGTAGGCCGGTCGGTGGGGGCAGGTGAGCAGTTCTTC CASSVGRSVGAGEQFF
TRBJ1-4 TRBD1 . TRBV2 TGTGCCAGCAGTGAGGTGGGGGACAGGGGAAAACTGTTTTTT CASSEVGDRGKLFF
TRBJ2-5 TRBD1 . TRBV5-1 TGCGCCAGCAGCTCCGGGACAGGGGCTATACAAGAGACCCAGTACTTC CASSSGTGAIQETQYF
TRBJ1-5 . . TRBV7-2 TGTGCCAGCACCCCTGGACAGCTCCAGCCCCAGCATTTT CASTPGQLQPQHF
TRBJ1-2 . . TRBV3-1/TRBV3-2 TGTGCCAGCAGCCCAGGGGTTGTTGGCTACACCTTC CASSPGVVGYTF
TRBJ2-1 . . TRBV10-1 TGCGCCAGCAGTGAGGGCGGGCGCTACAATGAGCAGTTCTTC CASSEGGRYNEQFF
TRBJ2-5 TRBD2 once TRBV5-6 TGTGCCAGCAGCCAACGACTAGCAGCCCCCGGGTGGGAGACCCAGTACTTC CASSQRLAAPGWETQYF
TRBJ2-7 TRBD1 . TRBV5-1 TGCGCCAGCAGCGTGCCGACAGGGGACGAGCAGTACTTC CASSVPTGDEQYF
TRBJ2-1 . . TRBV30 TGTGCCTCGAATACAGGGATCGGGAATGAGCAGTTCTTC CASNTGIGNEQFF
TRBJ2-3 . . TRBV6-5 TGTGCCAGCAGCCACTGGACAGACGGGGAAGATACGCAGTATTTT CASSHWTDGEDTQYF
TRBJ1-6 . . TRBV30 TGTGCCTGGACGATCCGACAGACAAATTCACCCCTCCACTTT CAWTIRQTNSPLHF
TRBJ1-4 . once TRBV12-3/TRBV12-4 TGTGCCAGCAGTTTAGGTGCGGAAAAACTGTTTTTT CASSLGAEKLFF
TRBJ1-2 TRBD1 . TRBV6-5 TGTGCCAGCAACGACAGGGTCGGTGGCTACACCTTC CASNDRVGGYTF
TRBJ1-5 . . TRBV19 TGTGCCAGTAGCGCGACCGGTGAGGGCAATCAGCCCCAGCATTTT CASSATGEGNQPQHF
TRBJ2-5 TRBD2 . TRBV5-8 TGTGCCAGCAGCAAACTAGCGGGGGGGGCAGAGACCCAGTACTTC CASSKLAGGAETQYF
TRBJ2-2 . . TRBV29-1 TGCAGCGTTACGTCGGCCGGGGAGCTGTTTTTT CSVTSAGELFF
TRBJ2-5 TRBD2 . TRBV4-1 TGCGCCAGCAGCCAAGGACGGGACTACAAGGTAGAGACCCAGTACTTC CASSQGRDYKVETQYF
TRBJ1-2 TRBD1 . TRBV6-6 TGTGCCAGCAGAGCGACAGGGCTCGGCTACACCTTC CASRATGLGYTF
TRBJ2-1 . . TRBV30 TGTGCCTGGAGCCTAACAACGACCGGGGTTTTCTTC CAWSLTTTGVFF
TRBJ2-1 . . TRBV18 TGTGCCAGCTCCCCTCAGGCCCCCAGGGGTGATGAGCAGTTCTTC CASSPQAPRGDEQFF
TRBJ1-6 TRBD1 . TRBV19 TGTGCCAGTAGTATCGACAGGGATCCCCTGCGTTCACCCCTCCACTTT CASSIDRDPLRSPLHF
TRBJ2-1 . . TRBV5-4 TGTGCCAGCAGCTCCCCGACTAGATTAAGCAATGAGCAGTTCTTC CASSSPTRLSNEQFF
TRBJ1-2 . . TRBV19 TGTGCCAGTAGTCCAGGCGGGGGCCGGGGGAGAAACTATGGCTACACCTTC CASSPGGGRGRNYGYTF
TRBJ2-5 TRBD1 . TRBV6-1 TGTGCCAGCAGTGGCCCGACAGGGTTACTCCAAGAGACCCAGTACTTC CASSGPTGLLQETQYF
TRBJ1-2 . . TRBV9 TGTGCCAGCAGCGTAGGCGGTCAAGACTATGGCTACACCTTC CASSVGGQDYGYTF
TRBJ1-6 . . TRBV30 TGTGCCTGGAGCCAGGTTAGCTGGGAGTCACCCCTCCACTTT CAWSQVSWESPLHF
TRBJ2-2 TRBD2 . TRBV5-5 TGTGCCAGCAGCGTCCCTAGCGGGGGAATCGGGGAGCTGTTTTTT CASSVPSGGIGELFF
TRBJ2-1 TRBD1 . TRBV7-7 TGTGCCAGCAGCTTAGAGGTCGTCGGACAGGGAAATGAGCAGTTCTTC CASSLEVVGQGNEQFF
TRBJ2-3 TRBD2 . TRBV2 TGTGCCAGCAGTGGGGACGCTAGCGGGGGCGCGGGATATTGGACAGATACGCAGTATTTT CASSGDASGGAGYWTDTQYF
TRBJ1-2 . . TRBV20-1 TGCAGTGCTAGTACGGGTGGCTATGGCTACACCTTC CSASTGGYGYTF